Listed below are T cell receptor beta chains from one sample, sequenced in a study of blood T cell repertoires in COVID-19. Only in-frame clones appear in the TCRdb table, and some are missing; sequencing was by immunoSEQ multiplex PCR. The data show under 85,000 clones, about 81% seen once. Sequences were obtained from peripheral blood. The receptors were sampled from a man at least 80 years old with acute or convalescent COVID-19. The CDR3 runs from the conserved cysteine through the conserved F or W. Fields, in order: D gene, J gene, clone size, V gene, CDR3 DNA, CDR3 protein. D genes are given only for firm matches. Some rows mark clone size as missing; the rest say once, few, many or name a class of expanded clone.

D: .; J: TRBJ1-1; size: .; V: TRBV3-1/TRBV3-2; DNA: TGTGCCAGCAGCCAAGATTGGAGGGGCAGGGAAGCTTTCTTT; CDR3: CASSQDWRGREAFF
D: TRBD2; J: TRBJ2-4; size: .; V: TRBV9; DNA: TGTGCCAGCAGCGTAGTACTAGCGGGGGTGCTAGCCAAAAACATTCAGTACTTC; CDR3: CASSVVLAGVLAKNIQYF
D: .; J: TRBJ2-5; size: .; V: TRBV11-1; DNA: TGTGCCAGCAGCCCCCGCCCTGGCGAGACCCAGTACTTC; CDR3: CASSPRPGETQYF
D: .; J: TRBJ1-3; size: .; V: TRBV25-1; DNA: TGTGCCAGCAGTGAATGGGAGGTAAGCTCTGGAAACACCATATATTTT; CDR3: CASSEWEVSSGNTIYF
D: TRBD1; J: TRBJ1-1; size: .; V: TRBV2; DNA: TGTGCCAGCAGCTATACCACAGGGGTTGAAGCTTTCTTT; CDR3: CASSYTTGVEAFF
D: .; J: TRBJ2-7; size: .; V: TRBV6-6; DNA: TGTGCCAGCAGTTACGGTGAAGGGACATACGAGCAGTACTTC; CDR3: CASSYGEGTYEQYF
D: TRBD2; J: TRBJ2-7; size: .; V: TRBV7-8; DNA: TGTGCCAGCAGCTTATTTGCCGACTTTACGACGGGGGGGCGAGAGCAGTACTTC; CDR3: CASSLFADFTTGGREQYF
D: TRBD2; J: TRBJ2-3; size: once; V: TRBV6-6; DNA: TGTGCCAGCAGACAGCGGGGGGGTGGCACGCAGTATTTT; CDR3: CASRQRGGGTQYF
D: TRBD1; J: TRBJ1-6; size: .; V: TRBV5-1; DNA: TGCGCCAGCAGCACCGGGACAGGTCTGAATTCACCCCTCCACTTT; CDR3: CASSTGTGLNSPLHF
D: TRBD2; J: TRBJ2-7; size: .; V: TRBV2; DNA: TGTGCCAGCAGTGCCGAGACACTAGCGGCCTCCTACGAGCAGTACTTC; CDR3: CASSAETLAASYEQYF
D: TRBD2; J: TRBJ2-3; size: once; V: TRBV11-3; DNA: TGTGCCAGCAGCTTCGGACTAGCGGGAGATACGCAGTATTTT; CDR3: CASSFGLAGDTQYF
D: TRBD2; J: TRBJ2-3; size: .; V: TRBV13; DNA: TGTGCCAGCAGCACGGGAGGAGATACGCAGTATTTT; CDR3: CASSTGGDTQYF
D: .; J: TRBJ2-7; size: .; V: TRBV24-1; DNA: TGTGCCACCAGTGATTCGACGGACAGAGTTTCTACGAAGCAGTACTTC; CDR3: CATSDSTDRVSTKQYF
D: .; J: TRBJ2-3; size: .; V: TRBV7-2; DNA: TGTGCCAGCAGCTTAGAACAGACAGATACGCAGTATTTT; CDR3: CASSLEQTDTQYF
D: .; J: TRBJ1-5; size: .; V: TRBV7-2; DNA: TGTGCCAGCAGCGTTAGCGGCCGGCAGCCCCAGCATTTT; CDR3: CASSVSGRQPQHF
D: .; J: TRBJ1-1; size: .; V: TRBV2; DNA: TGTGCCAGCAGTCCATACAGGAACACTGAAGCTTTCTTT; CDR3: CASSPYRNTEAFF
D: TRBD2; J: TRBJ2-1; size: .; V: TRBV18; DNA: TGTGCCAGCTCATCCCTTTCGGGAGGTTACAATGAGCAGTTCTTC; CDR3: CASSSLSGGYNEQFF
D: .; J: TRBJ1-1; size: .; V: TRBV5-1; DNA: TGCGCCAGCAGCCCAGAATGGGGCCTGAACACTGAAGCTTTCTTT; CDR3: CASSPEWGLNTEAFF
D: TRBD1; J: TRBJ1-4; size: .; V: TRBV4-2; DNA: TGTGCCAGCAGCCAAGATCCCGACAGGGCGTCACTGTTTTTT; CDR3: CASSQDPDRASLFF
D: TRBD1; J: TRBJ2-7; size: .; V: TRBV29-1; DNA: TGCAGCGTTGTTCCCCAGGGGGCAAGCTACGAGCAGTACTTC; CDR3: CSVVPQGASYEQYF
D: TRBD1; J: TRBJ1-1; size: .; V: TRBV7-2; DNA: TGTGCCAGCAGCTTAGTTGGGACAGGGGGAAACACTGAAGCTTTCTTT; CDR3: CASSLVGTGGNTEAFF
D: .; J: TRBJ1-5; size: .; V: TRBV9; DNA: TGTGCCAGCAGCGTAGGTGGAGGGGATAGCCAGCCCCAGCATTTT; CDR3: CASSVGGGDSQPQHF
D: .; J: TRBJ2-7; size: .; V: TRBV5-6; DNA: TGTGCCAGCAGCTTTGAGCGGTGGGGCTCCTACGAGCAGTACTTC; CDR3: CASSFERWGSYEQYF
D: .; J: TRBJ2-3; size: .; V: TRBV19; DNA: TGTGCCAGTAGTATCTCCGAACTCACAGATACGCAGTATTTT; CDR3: CASSISELTDTQYF
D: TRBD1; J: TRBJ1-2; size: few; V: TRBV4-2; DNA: TGTGCCAGCAGCCAAGATCAACAGGGGGCTAACTATGGCTACACCTTC; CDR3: CASSQDQQGANYGYTF
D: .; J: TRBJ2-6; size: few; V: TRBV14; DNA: TGTGCCAGCAGCCTCACGCGACAAACTTACTTAATCTCTGGGGCCAACGTCCTGACTTTC; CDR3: CASSLTRQTYLISGANVLTF
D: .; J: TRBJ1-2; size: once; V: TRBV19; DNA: TGTGCCAGTAGTAATAGGGACTTCTATGGCTACACCTTC; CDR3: CASSNRDFYGYTF
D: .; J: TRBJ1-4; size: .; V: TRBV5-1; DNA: TGCGCCAGCAGCTCCACCCGGGACTTGGGAAAACTGTTTTTT; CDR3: CASSSTRDLGKLFF